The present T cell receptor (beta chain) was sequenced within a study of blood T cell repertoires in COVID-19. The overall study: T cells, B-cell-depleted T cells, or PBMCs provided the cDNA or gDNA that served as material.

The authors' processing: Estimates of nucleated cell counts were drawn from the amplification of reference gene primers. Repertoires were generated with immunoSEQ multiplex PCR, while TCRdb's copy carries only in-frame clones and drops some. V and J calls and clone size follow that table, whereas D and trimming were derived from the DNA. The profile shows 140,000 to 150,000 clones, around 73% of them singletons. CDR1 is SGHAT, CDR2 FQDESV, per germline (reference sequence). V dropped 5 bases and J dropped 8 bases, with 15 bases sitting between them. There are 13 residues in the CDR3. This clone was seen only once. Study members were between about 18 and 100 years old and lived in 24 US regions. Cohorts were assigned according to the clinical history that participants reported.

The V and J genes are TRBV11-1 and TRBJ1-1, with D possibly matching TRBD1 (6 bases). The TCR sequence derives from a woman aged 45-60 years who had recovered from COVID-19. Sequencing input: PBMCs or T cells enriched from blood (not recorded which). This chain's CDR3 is CASSQGHLLEAFF. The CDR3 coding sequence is TGTGCCAGCAGCCAGGGACATCTATTAGAAGCTTTCTTT.